This TCR beta chain was retrieved from a study of T-cell reconstitution after alpha-beta-depleted transplantation in children. This clonotype showed up many times. Trimming shortened V by 3 bases and J by 2 bases, and 10 bases separated the two germline ends. Germline CDR1 and CDR2: KGHSH and LQKENI. This CDR3 has 14 residues. Unique molecular identifiers were incorporated during preparation of the TCRbeta library. In TCRdb, the PCR reads were re-called with MiXCR into one record per CDR3 protein. The sample holds some 490,000 distinct CDR3 sequences, about an eighth seen once. The rearrangement joins TRBV18 to TRBJ2-5; TRBD2 might be the D (6 bases). The TCR sequence derives from a human donor who donated a stem cell graft to a child with combined immunodeficiency. The source was PBMCs from the stem cell graft donor, collected from the stem cell graft. CDR3 in DNA: TGTGCCAGCTCACCCACAAGCGGGCAAGAGACCCAGTACTTC. It codes for CASSPTSGQETQYF.